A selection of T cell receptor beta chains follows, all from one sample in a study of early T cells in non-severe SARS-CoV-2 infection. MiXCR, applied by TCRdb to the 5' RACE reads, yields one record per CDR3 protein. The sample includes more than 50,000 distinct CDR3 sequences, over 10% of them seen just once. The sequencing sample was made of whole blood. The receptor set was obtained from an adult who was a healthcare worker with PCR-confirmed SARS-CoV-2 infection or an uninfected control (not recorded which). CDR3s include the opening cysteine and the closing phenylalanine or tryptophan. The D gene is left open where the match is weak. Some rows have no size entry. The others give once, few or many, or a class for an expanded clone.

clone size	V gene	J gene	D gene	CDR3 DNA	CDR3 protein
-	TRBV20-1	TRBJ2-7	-	TGCAGTGCTAGGGTCCAGGTGAACTACGAGCAGTACTTC	CSARVQVNYEQYF
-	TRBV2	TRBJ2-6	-	TGTGCCAGCAGTGCAAGCAGGGCTGGGGCCAACGTCCTGACTTTC	CASSASRAGANVLTF
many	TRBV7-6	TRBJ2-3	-	TGTGCCAGCAGCCCGCGCGGGGCTGGAGACACAGATACGCAGTATTTT	CASSPRGAGDTDTQYF
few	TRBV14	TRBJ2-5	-	TGTGCCAGCAGCCAAGTCGGCCGATTCGGTGAGACCCAGTACTTC	CASSQVGRFGETQYF
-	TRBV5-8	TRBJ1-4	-	TGTGCCAGCAGCCCGATGCATAATGAAAAACTGTTTTTT	CASSPMHNEKLFF
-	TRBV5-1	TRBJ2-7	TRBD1	TGCGCCAGCAGCGCTGGACAGGGGATGCACGAGCAGTACTTC	CASSAGQGMHEQYF
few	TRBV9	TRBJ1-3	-	TGTGCCAGCAGCGTAGTTGGGGCTCCCTCTGGAAACACCATATATTTT	CASSVVGAPSGNTIYF
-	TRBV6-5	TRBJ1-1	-	TGTGCCAGCAGTTACTACAGGCTCGCTGAAGCTTTCTTT	CASSYYRLAEAFF
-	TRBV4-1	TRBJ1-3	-	TGCGCCAGCAGCCAACTAGGGCCCAGGGACCACACCATATATTTT	CASSQLGPRDHTIYF
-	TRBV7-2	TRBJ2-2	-	TGTGCCAGCAGCTTAGAGGGGGCCGGGGAGCTGTTTTTT	CASSLEGAGELFF
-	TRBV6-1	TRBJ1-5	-	TGTGCCAGCAGTGAACGGGGGCAGGATCATCAGCCCCAGCATTTT	CASSERGQDHQPQHF
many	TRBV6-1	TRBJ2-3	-	TGTGCCAGCAGTGAAGATGCAGGAGATACGCAGTATTTT	CASSEDAGDTQYF
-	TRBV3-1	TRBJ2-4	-	TGTGCCAGCAGCCAGCTAGGGGTGGACAAAAACATTCAGTACTTC	CASSQLGVDKNIQYF
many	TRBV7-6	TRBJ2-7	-	TGTGCCAGCAGCACTAGACAGGACATCTTGGACGAGCAGTACTTC	CASSTRQDILDEQYF
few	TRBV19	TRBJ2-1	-	TGTGCCAGTAGCCCCCTCCTCGGCCCTACAGGGAATGAGCAGTTCTTC	CASSPLLGPTGNEQFF